Below are 9 T cell receptor beta chains sequenced from a single sample in a study of CD8+ T cells in alopecia areata. TCR sequencing used cDNA made by reverse transcription of extracted RNA. TCRdb keeps only in-frame clones here, not all; method: immunoSEQ multiplex PCR. The sample includes 150,000 to 200,000 clones, roughly 70% seen only once; the top ten take 1.3%. Treatment here: oral pan-JAK inhibitor, 5-10 mg twice daily. The sequenced sample was CD4+ T cells sorted from blood, obtained around week 50, from a patient treated with tofacitinib. Receptors originate from a human donor with alopecia areata.

This chain connects TRBV5-1 to TRBJ1-4, with TRBD1 identical over 7 bases. The CDR3 spans 15 residues. V was pared by 0 bases and J by 4 bases, with 3 bases of the junction left unmatched. Germline CDR1 is SGHRS and CDR2 is YFSETQ. In nucleotides, the CDR3 is TGCGCCAGCAGCTTGGCCGGGACAGATAATGAAAAACTGTTTTTT. Its protein product is CASSLAGTDNEKLFF.

CDR3 residues: CASSDGYSYNEQFF. The CDR3 nucleotides read TGTGCCAGCAGTGACGGTTACTCCTACAATGAGCAGTTCTTC. The chain recombines TRBV2 with TRBJ2-1; D remains unclear. The CDR3 is made up of 14 amino acids. With 3 bases removed from V and 0 bases from J, the gap between germline ends came to 6 bases. Germline assignment: CDR1 SNHLY and CDR2 FYNNEI.

The CDR3 is CASSSGSAAQETQYF. CDR3 coding DNA: TGTGCCAGCAGCTCAGGATCGGCAGCCCAAGAGACCCAGTACTTC. J is TRBJ2-5 and V is TRBV11-2; D not certain. Germline CDR1 is SGHAT and CDR2 is FQNNGV. Trimming removed 4 bases from V and 1 base from J, with 13 bases in between. The CDR3 has 15 residues.

The chain couples TRBV9 to TRBJ1-1, with D tentatively TRBD1 (6 bases). Trimming cost V 0 bases and J 1 base, with 10 bases left between them. The germline V gene encodes CDR1 SGDLS and CDR2 YYNGEE. This CDR3 has 15 amino acids. The CDR3 is CASSVGGHPNTEAFF. The CDR3, as DNA: TGTGCCAGCAGCGTAGGGGGACACCCGAACACTGAAGCTTTCTTT. Using reference TRBV9 and TRBJ1-1 for the parts outside the CDR3, the full variable domain is DSGVTQTPKHLITATGQRVTLRCSPRSGDLSVYWYQQSLDQGLQFLIQYYNGEERAKGNILERFSAQQFPDLHSELNLSSLELGDSALYFCASSVGGHPNTEAFFGQGTRLTVV.

V and J are TRBV29-1 and TRBJ1-1; TRBD1 is a possible D gene (5 bases). The CDR3 contains 14 residues. With 5 bases removed from V and 4 bases from J, the gap between germline ends came to 17 bases. In germline, CDR1 is SQVTM, CDR2 ANQGSEA. The DNA for the CDR3 is TGCAGCGTTTCTGGGAGGGGAATGTCCACTGAAGCTTTCTTT. This gives the protein CSVSGRGMSTEAFF.

This chain uses TRBV5-4 with TRBJ2-7; 9 bases fit TRBD2. J gave up 2 bases and V 4 bases, and 7 bases lay outside the gene matches. There are 15 residues in the CDR3. Per germline, CDR1 SGHNT and CDR2 YYREEE (reference sequence). The DNA of the CDR3 is TGTGCCAGCAGCACCCAGAGCGGGGGGACCTACGAGCAGTACTTC. This gives the protein CASSTQSGGTYEQYF.

CDR3 loop: CASSLGVAGVQETQYF. The CDR3, as DNA: TGCGCCAGCAGCTTGGGGGTAGCGGGGGTTCAAGAGACCCAGTACTTC. This chain uses TRBV5-1 with TRBJ2-5; 9 nucleotides agree with TRBD2. In germline, CDR1 is SGHRS, CDR2 YFSETQ. This CDR3 has 16 amino acids. The junction had 5 bases not matched to a gene; V was cut back by 0 bases and J by 2 bases.

In its sample, this clone was seen once. The chain links TRBV2 to TRBJ1-4; no reliable D call. CDR1 and CDR2 (germline): SNHLY, FYNNEI. Trimming removed 6 bases at V and 2 bases at J, with 7 bases between. This CDR3 region has 13 residues. CDR3 protein: CASSGYTNEKLFF. The CDR3 DNA reads TGTGCCAGCAGCGGCTACACTAATGAAAAACTGTTTTTT.

The chain links TRBV15 to TRBJ1-5, with a tentative D call TRBD1 (6 bases). In germline, CDR1 is LNHNV, CDR2 YYDKDF (reference sequence). The V end lost 11 bases, the J end lost 2 bases, and 13 bases lay between the germline ends. CDR3 length equals 13 residues. The CDR3 region is CAASRGRNQPQHF. The DNA of the CDR3 is TGTGCCGCCTCCCGGGGGCGCAATCAGCCCCAGCATTTT.